What follows are 2 T cell receptor beta chains derived from one specimen sequenced in a study of blood T cell repertoires in COVID-19. Produced via immunoSEQ multiplex PCR; TCRdb's table is partial and in-frame only. The table lists under 300,000 clones, more than 80% of them singletons. The specimen sequenced was PBMCs or T cells enriched from blood (not recorded which). Receptor source: a young woman who had recovered from COVID-19.

The V and J genes are TRBV7-9 and TRBJ1-2; D not certain. CDR1 and CDR2 (germline): SEHNR, FQNEAQ (reference sequence). This CDR3 comprises 14 residues. Deletions cut 5 bases from V and 5 bases from J, with 15 bases between. The chain's CDR3 is CASSPPPGSYGYTF. The CDR3 DNA reads TGTGCCAGCAGCCCCCCCCCGGGTTCATATGGCTACACCTTC.

The count of this clone is one. The V gene is TRBV29-1, the J gene TRBJ1-1; 7 bases align to TRBD1. V trimming: 7 bases; J trimming: 5 bases; junction bases outside the gene matches: 10. Germline V gives CDR1 SQVTM, CDR2 ANQGSEA. This CDR3 is built from 13 residues. The CDR3 region is CSARGQGETEAFF. The CDR3 DNA reads as TGCAGCGCCCGAGGGCAGGGGGAGACTGAAGCTTTCTTT. The whole variable domain, remainder taken from reference TRBV29-1 and TRBJ1-1, is SAVISQKPSRDICQRGTSLTIQCQVDSQVTMMFWYRQQPGQSLTLIATANQGSEATYESGFVIDKFPISRPNLTFSTLTVSNMSPEDSSIYLCSARGQGETEAFFGQGTRLTVV.